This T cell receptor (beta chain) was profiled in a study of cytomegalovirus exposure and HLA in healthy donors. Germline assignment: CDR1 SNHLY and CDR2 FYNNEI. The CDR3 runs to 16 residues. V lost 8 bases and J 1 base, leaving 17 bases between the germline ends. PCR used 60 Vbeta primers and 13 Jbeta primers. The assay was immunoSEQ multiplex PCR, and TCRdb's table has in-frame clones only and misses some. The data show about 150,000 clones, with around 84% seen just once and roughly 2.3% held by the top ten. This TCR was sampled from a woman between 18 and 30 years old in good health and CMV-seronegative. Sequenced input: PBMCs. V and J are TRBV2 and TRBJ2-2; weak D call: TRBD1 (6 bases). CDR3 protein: CASDLKGVENTGELFF. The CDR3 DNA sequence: TGTGCCAGCGACCTTAAGGGGGTCGAGAACACCGGGGAGCTGTTTTTT. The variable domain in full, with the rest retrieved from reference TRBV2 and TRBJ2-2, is EPEVTQTPSHQVTQMGQEVILRCVPISNHLYFYWYRQILGQKVEFLVSFYNNEISEKSEIFDDQFSVERPDGSNFTLKIRSTKLEDSAMYFCASDLKGVENTGELFFGEGSRLTVL.